Below, one T cell receptor beta chain is given with its context. Per germline, CDR1 SGDLS and CDR2 YYNGEE. The V gene lost 0 bases and the J gene lost 4 bases, with 10 bases spanning the gap. This CDR3 comprises 14 residues. This entry belongs to a study of T cell changes during pregnancy in multiple sclerosis. The protocol was immunoSEQ multiplex PCR, while the TCRdb copy is restricted to in-frame clones and leaves out a portion. Altogether around 100,000 clones are present, about 90% being singletons, with the ten largest covering less than 2%. V gene TRBV9 combines with J gene TRBJ1-1; D may be TRBD1 (5 bases). Sample: peripheral blood, taken after pregnancy. This clonotype was obtained from a female donor with multiple sclerosis, enrolled in a pregnancy study. The CDR3 coding sequence is TGTGCCAGCAGCGTAGGAAGCGGGACCACTGAAGCTTTCTTT. Encoded protein: CASSVGSGTTEAFF.